These 2 T cell receptor beta chains were all obtained from the same sample, sequenced in a study of T cells after yellow fever vaccination. MiXCR, applied by TCRdb to the 5' RACE reads, yields one record per CDR3 protein. The sample lists some 390,000 distinct CDR3 sequences; roughly a sixth were seen once. This sample comprised PBMCs, obtained before the yellow fever booster vaccination. The receptor source for this set is a man between 18 and 35 years old who received the YFV17D yellow fever vaccine.

The chain combines TRBV9 with TRBJ2-5; perhaps D is TRBD1 or TRBD2 (5 bases each). V lost 5 bases and J 5 bases, leaving 13 bases between the germline ends. CDR3 size: 13 residues. The germline V gene has CDR1 SGDLS and CDR2 YYNGEE. The CDR3 here is CASSPGTTETQYF. The CDR3 nucleotides read TGTGCCAGCAGTCCCGGGACCACGGAGACCCAGTACTTC. The variable domain in full, with the rest retrieved from reference TRBV9 and TRBJ2-5, is DSGVTQTPKHLITATGQRVTLRCSPRSGDLSVYWYQQSLDQGLQFLIQYYNGEERAKGNILERFSAQQFPDLHSELNLSSLELGDSALYFCASSPGTTETQYFGPGTRLLVL.

The chain carries TRBV4-2 and TRBJ2-3; no clear D. CDR3 length: 14 residues. Trimming pared 1 base from V and 6 bases from J, leaving 11 bases between. Germline V gene sequence: CDR1 LGHNA, CDR2 YNFKEQ. CDR3 sequence (DNA): TGTGCCAGCAGCCAAGGTCGGCTTCAGGATACGCAGTATTTT. Its translation is CASSQGRLQDTQYF.